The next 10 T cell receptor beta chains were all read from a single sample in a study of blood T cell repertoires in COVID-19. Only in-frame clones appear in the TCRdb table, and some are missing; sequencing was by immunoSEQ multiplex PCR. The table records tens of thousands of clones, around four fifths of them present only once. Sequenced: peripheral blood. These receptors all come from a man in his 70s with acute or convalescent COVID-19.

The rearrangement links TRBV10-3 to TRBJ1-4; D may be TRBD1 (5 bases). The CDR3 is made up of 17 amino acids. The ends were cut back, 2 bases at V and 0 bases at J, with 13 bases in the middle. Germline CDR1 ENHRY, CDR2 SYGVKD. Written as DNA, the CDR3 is TGTGCCATCAGTGAGAGACAGCCGCCTTCAACTAATGAAAAACTGTTTTTT. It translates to CAISERQPPSTNEKLFF.

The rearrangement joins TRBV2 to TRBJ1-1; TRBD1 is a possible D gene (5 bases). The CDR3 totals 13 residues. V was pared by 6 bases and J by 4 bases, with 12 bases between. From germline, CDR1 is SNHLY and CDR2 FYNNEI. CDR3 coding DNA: TGTGCCAGCAGATTCCAGGGTACCACTGAAGCTTTCTTT. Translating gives CASRFQGTTEAFF.

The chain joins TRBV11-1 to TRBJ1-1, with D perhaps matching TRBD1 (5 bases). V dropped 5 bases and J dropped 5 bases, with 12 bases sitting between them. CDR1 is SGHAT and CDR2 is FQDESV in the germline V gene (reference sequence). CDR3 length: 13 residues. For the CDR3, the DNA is TGTGCCAGCAGCAAGGGGTCGGAAACTGAAGCTTTCTTT. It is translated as CASSKGSETEAFF. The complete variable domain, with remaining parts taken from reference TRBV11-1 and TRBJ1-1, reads EAEVAQSPRYKITEKSQAVAFWCDPISGHATLYWYRQILGQGPELLVQFQDESVVDDSQLPKDRFSAERLKGVDSTLKIQPAELGDSAMYLCASSKGSETEAFFGQGTRLTVV.

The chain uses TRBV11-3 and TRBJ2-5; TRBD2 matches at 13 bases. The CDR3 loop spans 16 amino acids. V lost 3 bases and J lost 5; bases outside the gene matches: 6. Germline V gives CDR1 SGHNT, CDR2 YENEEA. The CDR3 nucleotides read TGTGCCAGCAGCTTGGGACTAGCGGGGAGGGTCGAGACCCAGTACTTC. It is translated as CASSLGLAGRVETQYF.

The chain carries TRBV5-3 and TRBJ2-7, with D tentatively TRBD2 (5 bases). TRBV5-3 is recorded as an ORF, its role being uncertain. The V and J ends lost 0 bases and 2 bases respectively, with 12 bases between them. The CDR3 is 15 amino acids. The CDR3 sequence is CARSLARIGAYEQYF. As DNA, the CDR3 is TGTGCCAGAAGCTTGGCTAGAATCGGGGCCTACGAGCAGTACTTC.

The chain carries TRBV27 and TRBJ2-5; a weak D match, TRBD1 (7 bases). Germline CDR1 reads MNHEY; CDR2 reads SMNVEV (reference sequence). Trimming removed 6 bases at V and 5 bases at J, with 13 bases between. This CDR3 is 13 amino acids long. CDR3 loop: CASRSQGGETQYF. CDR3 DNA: TGTGCCAGCAGAAGCCAGGGGGGCGAGACCCAGTACTTC.

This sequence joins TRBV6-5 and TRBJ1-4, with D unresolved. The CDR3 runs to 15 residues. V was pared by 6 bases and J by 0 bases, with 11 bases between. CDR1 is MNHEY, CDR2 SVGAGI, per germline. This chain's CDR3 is CASRATPSTNEKLFF. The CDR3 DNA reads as TGTGCCAGCAGAGCTACGCCATCAACTAATGAAAAACTGTTTTTT.

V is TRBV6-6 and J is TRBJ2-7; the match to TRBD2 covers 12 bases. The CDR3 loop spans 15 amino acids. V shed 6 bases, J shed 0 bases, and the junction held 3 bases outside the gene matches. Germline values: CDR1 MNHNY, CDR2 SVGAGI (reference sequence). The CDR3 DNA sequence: TGTGCCAGCAGACAGACTAGCGGGAGCTCCTACGAGCAGTACTTC. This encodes CASRQTSGSSYEQYF.

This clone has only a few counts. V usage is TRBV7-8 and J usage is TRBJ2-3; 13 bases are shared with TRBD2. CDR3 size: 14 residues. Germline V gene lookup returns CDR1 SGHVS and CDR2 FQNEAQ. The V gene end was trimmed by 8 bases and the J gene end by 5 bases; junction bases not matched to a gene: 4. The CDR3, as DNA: TGTGCCAGCGTTCGGACTAGCGGGGGAGATACGCAGTATTTT. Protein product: CASVRTSGGDTQYF.

DNA of the CDR3: TGTGCCAGCAGCGAAGAGAGGAGCTCCTATAATTCACCCCTCCACTTT. It yields the protein CASSEERSSYNSPLHF. The chain couples TRBV9 to TRBJ1-6; D is unresolved. From germline, CDR1 is SGDLS and CDR2 YYNGEE. This CDR3 spans 16 amino acids. Trimming removed 3 bases from V and 0 bases from J, with 10 bases in between.